Listed here are 29 T cell receptor beta chains from one sample, sequenced in a study of blood T cells in healthy people across ages. Combining a sample-barcoded 5' primer with a J-beta primer mix, a second PCR ran for 7 to 11 cycles. A single record per CDR3 protein comes from TCRdb applying MiXCR to the 5' RACE reads. In the table there are roughly 550,000 distinct CDR3 sequences, about 24% of which are singletons. The data also belong to a second study, concerning T cells of mothers and their children.

The sample was blood. These receptors originate from a boy aged 5-17 years in good health.

This rearrangement joins TRBV4-1 to TRBJ1-3, with D unclear. Trimming left V 4 bases short and J 3 bases short, with 13 bases between. The CDR3 covers 15 residues. Germline assignment: CDR1 MGHRA and CDR2 YSYEKL. The CDR3 DNA follows: TGCGCCAGCAGCCGTGGACCGACCTTTGGAAACACCATATATTTT. Translated: CASSRGPTFGNTIYF.

This clonotype was counted a few times. The V and J genes are TRBV27 and TRBJ1-1, with 11 bases lining up with TRBD1. Germline values: CDR1 MNHEY, CDR2 SMNVEV (reference sequence). The V gene end was trimmed by 6 bases and the J gene end by 8 bases; junction bases not matched to a gene: 8. This CDR3 contains 14 residues. The CDR3 nucleotides are TGTGCCAGCAGGATGGGACAGGGGGTTATGGAAGCTTTCTTT. It codes for CASRMGQGVMEAFF.

The chain recombines TRBV28 with TRBJ1-2; TRBD1 agrees at 8 bases. The CDR3 totals 18 residues. The V and J ends lost 6 bases and 0 bases, in that order; junction bases with no gene match: 15. The germline V gene encodes CDR1 MDHEN and CDR2 SYDVKM. Written as DNA, the CDR3 is TGTGCCAGCAGATATTTAGACAGGGGCACTTTAGCTAACTATGGCTACACCTTC. Translation: CASRYLDRGTLANYGYTF.

The V and J genes are TRBV12-3 or TRBV12-4 and TRBJ2-7, with unresolved D. The germline V and J ends were trimmed by 6 bases and 3 bases, with 9 bases remaining between them. This CDR3 is built from 12 residues. CDR3 bases: TGTGCCAGCAGCTTCGCTCACTACGAGCAGTACTTC. Translated: CASSFAHYEQYF.

The chain is built from TRBV20-1 and TRBJ2-1; D remains ambiguous. Deletions cut 5 bases from V and 1 base from J, with 12 bases between. CDR3 length: 14 amino acids. The germline V gene has CDR1 DFQATT and CDR2 SNEGSKA (reference sequence). The CDR3 sequence is CSASERLSYNEQFF. The CDR3 region has the DNA TGCAGTGCTTCGGAACGGCTTTCCTACAATGAGCAGTTCTTC.

This clonotype was observed a handful of times. V gene TRBV4-3 combines with J gene TRBJ2-3; 15 bases are a match to TRBD2. Per germline, CDR1 LGHNA and CDR2 YSLEER. Trimming removed 4 bases from V and 2 bases from J; junction bases left unmatched: 19. The CDR3 is 22 amino acids. The CDR3 sequence is CASSRTRTGLAGGDLLTDTQYF. The DNA for the CDR3 is TGCGCCAGCAGCCGAACAAGGACGGGACTAGCGGGAGGAGACCTTCTCACAGATACGCAGTATTTT.

This clonotype was detected ten times or more. The rearrangement joins TRBV7-6 to TRBJ1-2; TRBD1 matches at 8 bases. The CDR3 loop spans 13 amino acids. Germline CDR1 and CDR2: SGHVS and FNYEAQ. The trim removed 1 base at V and 8 bases at J, leaving 3 bases unmatched. Here the CDR3 reads CASSLVQGEGYTF. In DNA, the CDR3 is TGTGCCAGCAGCTTAGTACAGGGGGAAGGCTACACCTTC. The full variable domain, in which reference TRBV7-6 and TRBJ1-2 provide the parts outside the CDR3, is GAGVSQSPRYKVTKRGQDVALRCDPISGHVSLYWYRQALGQGPEFLTYFNYEAQQDKSGLPNDRFSAERPEGSISTLTIQRTEQRDSAMYRCASSLVQGEGYTFGSGTRLTVV.

This clonotype was picked up a small number of times. The chain links TRBV6-2 or TRBV6-3 to TRBJ1-5, with D unclear. Trimming took 9 bases from V and 0 from J, leaving 15 bases between them. Germline V gene data show CDR1 as MNHEY and CDR2 as SVGEGT. The CDR3 totals 15 residues. In DNA, the CDR3 is TGTGCCAGTAGACACGCTCAAGGTAGCAATCAGCCCCAGCATTTT. It yields the protein CASRHAQGSNQPQHF.

The J gene is TRBJ2-2, the V gene TRBV4-2; TRBD1 aligns across 8 bases. The V and J ends lost 2 bases and 6 bases, in that order; junction bases with no gene match: 5. CDR3 size: 15 residues. Germline values: CDR1 LGHNA, CDR2 YNFKEQ. For the CDR3, the DNA is TGTGCCAGCAGCCAACCGGGACAGGTGGCCGGGGAGCTGTTTTTT. Encoded protein: CASSQPGQVAGELFF.

This clonotype was counted a few times. The chain employs TRBV20-1 and TRBJ2-7; D call uncertain. Trimming took off 3 bases at V and 0 bases at J, with 9 bases between the two ends. The CDR3 sequence is 13 residues long. From germline, CDR1 is DFQATT and CDR2 SNEGSKA (reference sequence). The CDR3 nucleotides read TGCAGTGCTAGCGGGCGGAGCTCCTACGAGCAGTACTTC. This encodes CSASGRSSYEQYF.

This clonotype was seen only a few times. The chain recombines TRBV4-3 with TRBJ2-2; 7 nucleotides match TRBD1. Germline CDR1 and CDR2: LGHNA and YSLEER. The CDR3 consists of 16 residues. The V gene end was trimmed by 1 base and the J gene end by 5 bases; junction bases not matched to a gene: 7. CDR3 sequence: CASSQGDSSGTGELFF. The CDR3 DNA follows: TGCGCCAGCAGCCAAGGGGACAGCAGTGGAACCGGGGAGCTGTTTTTT.

The CDR3 here is CASSSSLVQETQYF. DNA for the CDR3: TGTGCCAGCAGCAGTTCACTAGTACAAGAGACCCAGTACTTC. The chain joins TRBV5-5 to TRBJ2-1, with D possibly being TRBD2 (5 bases). Near its end, the DNA agrees better with TRBJ2-5, so the J call may be wrong. The CDR3 is made up of 14 amino acids. Germline-derived CDR1 and CDR2 are SGHKS and YYEKEE (reference sequence).

The chain carries TRBV12-3 or TRBV12-4 and TRBJ2-2; TRBD1 is a possible D gene (6 bases). V lost 7 bases to trimming and J lost 1 base, with 16 bases between them. The CDR3 has 16 amino acids. The CDR3 spells CASTLLWDKNTGELFF. In DNA, the CDR3 is TGTGCCAGCACCCTATTATGGGACAAGAACACCGGGGAGCTGTTTTTT.

In this sample, this clonotype turned up a few times. The rearrangement uses TRBV7-9 and TRBJ2-5; D gene uncertain. V was trimmed by 1 base and J by 0 bases, leaving 12 bases between them. The CDR3 loop spans 16 amino acids. Germline values: CDR1 SEHNR, CDR2 FQNEAQ (reference sequence). This chain's CDR3 is CASSLGWLGYQETQYF. The CDR3 DNA sequence: TGTGCCAGCAGCTTAGGGTGGTTGGGCTACCAAGAGACCCAGTACTTC.

This clonotype was observed a few times. V is TRBV29-1 and J is TRBJ2-5; TRBD1 might be the D (6 bases). The closer fit of TRBJ2-7 to the DNA end suggests the J call may be wrong. The CDR3 spans 14 residues. CDR1 SQVTM and CDR2 ANQGSEA come from the germline V gene. CDR3 in amino acids: CSVGTYRDQYEQYF. The CDR3 DNA reads TGCAGCGTTGGAACTTACAGGGATCAATACGAGCAGTACTTC.

This clonotype turned up a few times. J is TRBJ2-7 and V is TRBV6-1, with a tentative D call TRBD2 (6 bases). V lost 7 bases and J lost 8, with 15 bases in between. This CDR3 spans 12 amino acids. The germline CDR1 and CDR2 sequences are MNHNS and SASEGT. The CDR3 sequence is CASNIAAGKQYF. The CDR3 DNA is TGTGCCAGCAACATCGCGGCGGGAAAGCAGTACTTC.

In the case of this clonotype: No conserved phenylalanine or tryptophan is present at the end of the CDR3, so a read error is the likely explanation. The V and J genes are TRBV29-1 and TRBJ1-1; possible D gene TRBD1, 6 bases. The V and J ends lost 7 bases and 4 bases respectively, with 10 bases between them. Looked up from germline, CDR1 is SQVTM and CDR2 is ANQGSEA. This CDR3 is 11 amino acids long. The CDR3 sequence: CSARGGTEAFL. Written as DNA, the CDR3 is TGCAGCGCTCGAGGGGGCACTGAAGCTTTCTTG.

In this sample, this clonotype turned up a few times. V gene TRBV20-1 combines with J gene TRBJ2-5; 10 nucleotides line up with TRBD2. The germline CDR1 and CDR2 sequences are DFQATT and SNEGSKA (reference sequence). The CDR3 is 13 residues long. V dropped 5 bases and J dropped 5; count of bases not matched to a gene: 5. The chain's CDR3 is CSALAGGVETQYF. DNA for the CDR3: TGCAGTGCTTTAGCGGGGGGCGTGGAGACCCAGTACTTC.

This clonotype was counted a few times. This chain joins TRBV6-5 and TRBJ1-1; D might be TRBD1 (6 bases). V was clipped by 5 bases and J by 7 bases, with 17 bases between them. The CDR3 length is 14 residues. The V gene's germline CDR1 is MNHEY and CDR2 SVGAGI. The CDR3 loop is CASSRTGTAIEAFF. In DNA, the CDR3 is TGTGCCAGCAGTCGAACAGGGACTGCCATTGAAGCTTTCTTT.

The rearrangement links TRBV15 to TRBJ1-1; 9 bases are shared with TRBD1. V trimming: 0 bases; J trimming: 3 bases; junction bases outside the gene matches: 5. The CDR3 has 16 residues. The germline V gene encodes CDR1 LNHNV and CDR2 YYDKDF (reference sequence). CDR3 sequence reads: CATSRDFGQGYTEAFF. The CDR3 bases are TGTGCCACCAGCAGAGATTTCGGACAGGGGTACACTGAAGCTTTCTTT.

V is TRBV20-1 and J is TRBJ1-2; tentative D call: TRBD1 (6 bases). CDR1 DFQATT and CDR2 SNEGSKA come from the germline V gene (reference sequence). This CDR3 contains 14 residues. With 5 bases removed from V and 4 bases from J, the gap between germline ends came to 17 bases. CDR3 amino acids: CSASSPGTFYGYTF. The CDR3, as DNA: TGCAGTGCTTCGAGTCCCGGGACATTCTATGGCTACACCTTC.

The J gene is TRBJ1-1, the V gene TRBV4-1, with unresolved D. Germline values: CDR1 MGHRA, CDR2 YSYEKL. V gave up 4 bases and J gave up 10 bases, with 16 bases separating them. The CDR3 is made up of 13 amino acids. The CDR3 DNA is TGCGCCAGCAGCCCCCCGGGCCACTTGGGAGCTTTCTTT. Translation gives CASSPPGHLGAFF.

The chain joins TRBV29-1 to TRBJ1-4; 7 bases fit TRBD1. Trimming at V came to 6 bases and at J to 8 bases, leaving 9 bases not matched to a gene. The germline V gene encodes CDR1 SQVTM and CDR2 ANQGSEA. There are 13 residues in the CDR3. CDR3 region: CSVGRQGNEKLFF. For the CDR3, the DNA is TGCAGCGTAGGCCGACAGGGTAACGAAAAACTGTTTTTT.

The J gene is TRBJ2-7, the V gene TRBV6-1, with TRBD2 matching over 11 bases. This CDR3 spans 15 amino acids. CDR1 and CDR2 from the germline V gene are MNHNS and SASEGT. V gave up 1 base and J gave up 4 bases; unmatched junction bases: 3. The CDR3 region is CASSEGSGGGYEQYF. The CDR3 DNA is TGTGCCAGCAGTGAAGGTAGCGGGGGGGGATACGAGCAGTACTTC.

Here the CDR3 DNA reads TGTGCCAGCAGTTTAGCGCGGTATGAGCAGTTCTTC. This gives the protein CASSLARYEQFF. This chain links TRBV12-3 or TRBV12-4 with TRBJ2-1; D gene uncertain. This CDR3 spans 12 amino acids. V lost 0 bases, J lost 8 bases, and 5 bases lay in between.

The genes are TRBV6-1 and TRBJ1-5; possible D gene TRBD1, 5 bases. This CDR3 has 12 residues. V lost 10 bases to trimming and J lost 5 bases, with 12 bases between them. Germline values: CDR1 MNHNS, CDR2 SASEGT. CDR3 sequence reads: CAITGLDQPQHF. CDR3 bases: TGTGCCATCACGGGGCTCGATCAGCCCCAGCATTTT.

This clonotype occurred a few times. The V call is TRBV29-1, the J call TRBJ2-3; 8 bases map to TRBD2. V trimming: 0 bases; J trimming: 2 bases; junction bases outside the gene matches: 7. CDR1 and CDR2 (germline): SQVTM, ANQGSEA. There are 16 residues in the CDR3. The CDR3 nucleotides read TGCAGCGTTGAAGATAGGCTAGCGGGTAACACAGATACGCAGTATTTT. This codes for CSVEDRLAGNTDTQYF.

In its sample, this clonotype was seen a few times. This chain uses TRBV7-9 with TRBJ2-5, with D unresolved. The J call may be incorrect, as the DNA end agrees better with TRBJ2-7. The CDR3 is 13 residues long. In germline, CDR1 is SEHNR, CDR2 FQNEAQ (reference sequence). The DNA for the CDR3 is TGTGCCAGTGCTAAATGGCCCCATTACGAGCAGTACTTC. Protein sequence: CASAKWPHYEQYF.

CDR3 loop: CASSQDATDTQYF. The CDR3 DNA is TGTGCCAGCAGCCAAGATGCCACAGATACGCAGTATTTT. This chain uses TRBV3-1 with TRBJ2-3; D call uncertain. V was pared by 0 bases and J by 2 bases, with 3 bases between. This CDR3 comprises 13 residues. Germline V gives CDR1 LGHDT, CDR2 YNNKEL (reference sequence).